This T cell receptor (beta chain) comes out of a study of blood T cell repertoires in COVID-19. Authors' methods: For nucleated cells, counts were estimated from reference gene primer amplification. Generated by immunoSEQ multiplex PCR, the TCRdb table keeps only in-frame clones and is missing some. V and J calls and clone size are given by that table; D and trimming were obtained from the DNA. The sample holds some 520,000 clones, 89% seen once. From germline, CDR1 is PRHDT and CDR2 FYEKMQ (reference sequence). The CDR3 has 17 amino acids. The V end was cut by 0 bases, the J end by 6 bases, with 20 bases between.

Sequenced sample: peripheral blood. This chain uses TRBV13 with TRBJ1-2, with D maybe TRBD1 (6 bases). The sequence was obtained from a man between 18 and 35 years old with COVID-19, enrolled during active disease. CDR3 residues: CASSLGGAESYLNGYTF. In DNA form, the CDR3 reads TGTGCCAGCAGCTTAGGGGGGGCAGAGTCCTATTTGAATGGCTACACCTTC.